What follows are 13 T cell receptor beta chains derived from one specimen sequenced in a study of cytomegalovirus exposure and HLA in healthy donors. Using immunoSEQ multiplex PCR, the repertoire was profiled, and TCRdb retains in-frame clones only, with some absent. Of 38,000 or so clones in the sample, over 85% were seen once. Sequenced input: PBMCs. The receptors stem from a man aged 18 to 29 in good health and CMV-seronegative.

The chain carries TRBV28 and TRBJ1-1, with 9 bases aligning to TRBD1. Germline CDR1 reads MDHEN; CDR2 reads SYDVKM. The CDR3 runs 17 residues. The ends lost 2 bases at V and 5 bases at J; junction bases unmatched: 12. The DNA for the CDR3 is TGTGCCAGCAGTTTAGGTGGGAACCGGGACAGGGAAACTGAAGCTTTCTTT. Protein: CASSLGGNRDRETEAFF.

The chain uses TRBV19 and TRBJ2-1; 7 bases match TRBD2. The CDR3 is made up of 15 amino acids. CDR1 LNHDA and CDR2 SQIVND come from the germline V gene (reference sequence). Trimming cost V 5 bases and J 4 bases; bases outside gene matches: 8. For the CDR3, the DNA is TGTGCCAGTAGTGCCGGACGGGGGGTTTACAATGAGCAGTTCTTC. Residues: CASSAGRGVYNEQFF.

The chain joins TRBV28 to TRBJ1-2; D is unresolved. The CDR3 has 11 residues. V was pared by 6 bases and J by 0 bases, with 2 bases between. Germline V gene data show CDR1 as MDHEN and CDR2 as SYDVKM. DNA of the CDR3: TGTGCCAGCAGCTCTAACTATGGCTACACCTTC. It specifies CASSSNYGYTF.

V gene TRBV11-2 combines with J gene TRBJ2-1; D remains unclear. The ends were cut back, 5 bases at V and 9 bases at J, with 11 bases in the middle. CDR1 and CDR2 (germline): SGHAT, FQNNGV. This CDR3 contains 12 residues. This CDR3 reads CASSPDLSEQFF. CDR3 sequence (DNA): TGTGCCAGCAGCCCTGATCTGAGTGAGCAGTTCTTC.

The chain links TRBV5-1 to TRBJ1-1, with 11 bases aligning to TRBD1. In germline, CDR1 is SGHRS, CDR2 YFSETQ. The CDR3 has 15 amino acids. V was pared by 4 bases and J by 5 bases, with 7 bases of the junction left unmatched. In DNA, the CDR3 is TGCGCCAGCAGCGACGGACAGGGGGCCGGGACTGAAGCTTTCTTT. It specifies CASSDGQGAGTEAFF.

The rearrangement uses TRBV6-5 and TRBJ2-7; TRBD1 matches 10 bases. The trim removed 6 bases at V and 2 bases at J, leaving 4 bases unmatched. The CDR3 has 14 amino acids. Germline-derived CDR1 and CDR2 are MNHEY and SVGAGI. DNA of the CDR3: TGTGCCAGCAGGGGGGACAGGGGAACCTACGAGCAGTACTTC. Protein product: CASRGDRGTYEQYF.

V and J are TRBV2 and TRBJ2-1; TRBD1 agrees at 10 bases. This CDR3 contains 15 residues. In germline, CDR1 is SNHLY, CDR2 FYNNEI. V lost 6 bases, J lost 7 bases, and 9 bases stayed unmatched. Here the CDR3 DNA reads TGTGCCAGCAGGGGCGCCGGGACAGGGGTAAATGAGCAGTTCTTC. It specifies CASRGAGTGVNEQFF.

The chain links TRBV19 to TRBJ2-1; the D is unclear. The germline V and J ends were trimmed by 1 base and 7 bases, with 14 bases remaining between them. The CDR3 consists of 15 residues. Germline V gene lookup returns CDR1 LNHDA and CDR2 SQIVND (reference sequence). Here the CDR3 reads CASSIGAGPLNEQFF. Written as DNA, the CDR3 is TGTGCCAGTAGTATAGGGGCAGGTCCTCTGAATGAGCAGTTCTTC.

The V call is TRBV5-1, the J call TRBJ1-2; D not certain. The CDR3 is 14 residues long. From germline, CDR1 is SGHRS and CDR2 YFSETQ. V lost 0 bases, J lost 8 bases, and 14 bases lay in between. The CDR3 sequence is CASSLETVLGGYTF. In DNA form, the CDR3 reads TGCGCCAGCAGCTTGGAAACCGTCCTGGGCGGCTACACCTTC.

The chain carries TRBV5-3 and TRBJ1-1, with D maybe TRBD1 (5 bases). TRBV5-3 is treated as an ORF (open reading frame) with a function not yet certain. The CDR3 loop spans 16 amino acids. Trimming left V 0 bases short and J 4 bases short, with 16 bases between. The CDR3 loop reads CARSLARQGKSTEAFF. The CDR3 nucleotides read TGTGCCAGAAGCTTGGCCCGTCAGGGTAAGAGCACTGAAGCTTTCTTT.

This clone was counted a single time. The chain links TRBV7-9 to TRBJ2-1; 11 positions match TRBD1. The CDR3 covers 16 residues. Trimming removed 5 bases from V and 5 bases from J; junction bases left unmatched: 8. CDR1 is SEHNR, CDR2 FQNEAQ, per germline (reference sequence). The CDR3 here is CASSTRTGGSNNEQFF. The CDR3 region has the DNA TGTGCCAGCAGCACCAGGACAGGGGGCTCTAACAATGAGCAGTTCTTC.

CDR3 amino acids: CASSLYTGNQPQHF. The CDR3 DNA reads as TGTGCCAGCAGCTTATATACAGGAAATCAGCCCCAGCATTTT. V gene TRBV11-2 combines with J gene TRBJ1-5; D perhaps matches TRBD1 (5 bases). CDR1 and CDR2 from the germline V gene are SGHAT and FQNNGV. The CDR3 covers 14 residues. Trimming removed 2 bases at V and 4 bases at J, with 9 bases between.

The rearrangement links TRBV28 to TRBJ2-1; TRBD1 aligns across 9 bases. CDR1 is MDHEN and CDR2 is SYDVKM in the germline V gene. The CDR3 is made up of 15 amino acids. Trimming at V came to 3 bases and at J to 9 bases, leaving 9 bases not matched to a gene. The CDR3 bases are TGTGCCAGCAGTTTGGGCCAGGACAGGGGAGGTGAGCAGTTCTTC. It codes for CASSLGQDRGGEQFF.